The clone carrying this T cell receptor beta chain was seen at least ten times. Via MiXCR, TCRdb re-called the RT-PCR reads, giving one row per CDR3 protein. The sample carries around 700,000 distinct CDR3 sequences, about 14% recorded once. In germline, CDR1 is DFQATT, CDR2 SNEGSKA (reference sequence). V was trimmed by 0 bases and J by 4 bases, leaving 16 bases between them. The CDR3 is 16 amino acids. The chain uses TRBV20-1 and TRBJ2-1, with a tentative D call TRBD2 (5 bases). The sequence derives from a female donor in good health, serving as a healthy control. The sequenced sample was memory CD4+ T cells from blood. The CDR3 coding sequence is TGCAGTGCTAGAGATCGTTGGGCTAGCAGATACAATGAGCAGTTCTTC. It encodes CSARDRWASRYNEQFF.